The rows below give T cell receptor beta chains drawn from one sample of a study of a mutant IDH1 vaccine in newly diagnosed glioma. Sequencing used immunoSEQ multiplex PCR; TCRdb keeps in-frame clones, though not all of them. The table has roughly 51,000 clones, approximately 82% seen once. Their target antigens are unknown. Sequencing was performed on PBMCs, taken from a glioma patient whose treatment included an IDH1 peptide vaccine. The receptors here all came from a woman aged 18-29 years with glioma. Some clones in this sample may be carry-over from other donors' samples. CDR3s include the opening cysteine and the closing phenylalanine or tryptophan. A D gene is named only where the DNA matches it firmly. Expanded clones get a size class; other rows say once, few or many, or leave the size out.

j_call d_call clone_size v_call cdr3_aa cdr3_nt
TRBJ2-2 NA NA TRBV5-4 CASSSGVGGLGELFF TGTGCCAGCAGCTCCGGGGTGGGGGGGCTCGGGGAGCTGTTTTTT
TRBJ2-4 NA NA TRBV4-3 CASSQVGGFAGSRSDKNIQYF TGCGCCAGCAGCCAAGTTGGGGGTTTCGCGGGTTCTAGGTCGGACAAAAACATTCAGTACTTC
TRBJ1-6 TRBD1 few TRBV11-2 CASSFGRGNSPLHF TGTGCCAGCAGCTTCGGCAGGGGGAATTCACCCCTCCACTTT
TRBJ2-1 TRBD2 NA TRBV4-2 CASSQTRLAGYNEQFF TGTGCCAGCAGCCAAACCCGACTAGCGGGATACAATGAGCAGTTCTTC
TRBJ1-2 NA once TRBV6-5 CASTPGIQRYGYTF TGTGCCAGCACCCCCGGCATCCAGCGCTATGGCTACACCTTC
TRBJ2-4 NA NA TRBV5-4 CASSRSGNIQYF TGTGCCAGCAGTCGAAGTGGAAACATTCAGTACTTC
TRBJ1-2 TRBD1 NA TRBV9 CASSADRVTNYGYTF TGTGCCAGCAGCGCGGACAGGGTCACTAACTATGGCTACACCTTC
TRBJ1-1 TRBD1 NA TRBV6-5 CASRSTGGTEAFF TGTGCCAGCAGATCCACAGGGGGCACTGAAGCTTTCTTT
TRBJ1-1 NA few TRBV14 CASSQDPAGMTEAFF TGTGCCAGCAGCCAAGATCCAGCAGGGATGACTGAAGCTTTCTTT
TRBJ2-1 NA once TRBV28 CASSLSPNEQFF TGTGCCAGCAGTTTATCTCCCAATGAGCAGTTCTTC
TRBJ2-1 TRBD1 NA TRBV13 CASSTAGGTGGPNEQFF TGTGCCAGCAGCACCGCGGGGGGGACAGGGGGGCCCAATGAGCAGTTCTTC
TRBJ1-2 NA NA TRBV4-1 CASSQPGQINYGYTF TGCGCCAGCAGCCAACCCGGACAGATAAACTATGGCTACACCTTC
TRBJ2-7 NA NA TRBV19 CASSPGPIASYEQYF TGTGCCAGTAGTCCTGGACCGATAGCTTCCTACGAGCAGTACTTC
TRBJ1-6 TRBD1 NA TRBV14 CASSQEPGQAFNSPLHF TGTGCCAGCAGCCAGGAGCCGGGACAGGCTTTTAATTCACCCCTCCACTTT
TRBJ2-5 NA NA TRBV5-1 CASSPRFGQETQYF TGCGCCAGCAGCCCCCGGTTCGGACAAGAGACCCAGTACTTC
TRBJ2-7 NA NA TRBV5-4 CASRGDSSSYEQYF TGTGCCAGCAGGGGGGACTCGAGCTCCTACGAGCAGTACTTC
TRBJ2-1 TRBD2 NA TRBV6-6 CASSTWTSRTNEQFF TGTGCCAGCAGTACCTGGACTAGCAGGACGAATGAGCAGTTCTTC
TRBJ2-5 NA NA TRBV5-1 CASLPSGGRWGETQYF TGCGCCAGCCTACCGTCGGGGGGCCGGTGGGGAGAGACCCAGTACTTC
TRBJ1-1 TRBD1 medium-sized TRBV30 CAWSVRAGGIRGNTEAFF TGTGCCTGGAGTGTACGGGCAGGGGGCATCAGGGGAAACACTGAAGCTTTCTTT
TRBJ1-5 NA NA TRBV2 CASSQGSGGNQPQHF TGTGCCAGCAGTCAAGGTTCCGGGGGGAATCAGCCCCAGCATTTT
TRBJ2-3 TRBD2 NA TRBV5-4 CASSPTGGLVDTQYF TGTGCCAGCAGCCCAACCGGCGGACTAGTTGATACGCAGTATTTT
TRBJ2-5 TRBD2 few TRBV9 CASSVDRGGAAETQYF TGTGCCAGCAGCGTAGACCGGGGGGGGGCTGCTGAGACCCAGTACTTC
TRBJ2-5 NA NA TRBV27 CASSLDGRWLETQYF TGTGCCAGCAGTCTGGACGGCCGTTGGTTAGAGACCCAGTACTTC
TRBJ1-1 NA NA TRBV5-4 CASSLNVDTEAFF TGTGCCAGCAGCTTGAACGTAGATACTGAAGCTTTCTTT
TRBJ2-5 NA NA TRBV2 CASNVYGETQYF TGTGCCAGCAACGTCTACGGGGAGACCCAGTACTTC
TRBJ2-7 TRBD1 NA TRBV13 CASSHRDRGNEQYF TGTGCCAGCAGCCACCGGGACAGGGGGAACGAGCAGTACTTC
TRBJ2-5 NA NA TRBV7-6 CASSLWRGRETQYF TGTGCCAGCAGCTTATGGCGGGGGCGCGAGACCCAGTACTTC
TRBJ1-6 NA NA TRBV7-6 CASSVYQGRGSPLHF TGTGCCAGCAGCGTGTATCAGGGACGGGGTTCACCCCTCCACTTT
TRBJ2-1 NA NA TRBV19 CASTPQTAYNEQFF TGTGCCAGTACCCCCCAAACGGCCTACAATGAGCAGTTCTTC
TRBJ2-1 NA NA TRBV11-2 CASSLGGLYEQFF TGTGCCAGCAGCTTAGGCGGATTATATGAGCAGTTCTTC
TRBJ2-1 TRBD1 NA TRBV30 CAWSVRQGAGNEQFF TGTGCCTGGAGTGTACGACAGGGGGCCGGCAATGAGCAGTTCTTC
TRBJ2-1 TRBD2 NA TRBV6-5 CASSYRTSGSYNEQFF TGTGCCAGCAGTTACCGGACTAGCGGCTCCTACAATGAGCAGTTCTTC
TRBJ2-1 NA NA TRBV20-1 CSATRPAEQFF TGCAGTGCTACCAGACCCGCTGAGCAGTTCTTC
TRBJ2-5 TRBD2 NA TRBV5-8 CASSWGLASTDQYF TGTGCCAGCAGCTGGGGACTAGCTTCTACGGACCAGTACTTC
TRBJ1-1 TRBD1 NA TRBV13 CASSATGEGTEAFF TGTGCCAGCAGCGCGACAGGGGAGGGAACTGAAGCTTTCTTT
TRBJ1-6 TRBD1 few TRBV4-3 CASSQGTGQGSPLHF TGCGCCAGCAGCCAAGGGACAGGGCAAGGGTCACCCCTCCACTTT
TRBJ1-2 NA once TRBV6-5 CASRPTGHYGYTF TGTGCCAGCAGGCCAACAGGGCACTATGGCTACACCTTC
TRBJ2-7 NA NA TRBV6-1 CASGSGPSYEQYF TGTGCCAGCGGGAGCGGGCCCTCATACGAGCAGTACTTC
TRBJ1-2 NA NA TRBV12-5 CASGPTPGRSDGYTF TGTGCTAGTGGACCTACTCCGGGGAGATCGGATGGCTACACCTTC
TRBJ2-1 TRBD2 NA TRBV10-3 CAISQLAGLTYNEQFF TGTGCCATCAGCCAACTAGCGGGGTTAACCTACAATGAGCAGTTCTTC
TRBJ2-1 NA NA TRBV27 CASSLRNSYNEQFF TGTGCCAGCAGTTTAAGGAACTCTTACAATGAGCAGTTCTTC
TRBJ1-1 NA few TRBV27 CASSLMRNTEAFF TGTGCCAGCAGTTTAATGCGGAACACTGAAGCTTTCTTT
TRBJ1-5 NA NA TRBV5-5 CASSLGPGNQPQHF TGTGCCAGCAGCTTGGGGCCGGGCAATCAGCCCCAGCATTTT
TRBJ2-5 NA NA TRBV5-1 CASSLAAGPETQYF TGCGCCAGCAGCTTGGCCGCAGGGCCGGAGACCCAGTACTTC
TRBJ2-7 NA NA TRBV28 CASSLGPGQGTYEQYF TGTGCCAGCAGTTTAGGGCCCGGCCAGGGCACCTACGAGCAGTACTTC